This entry lists 28 T cell receptor beta chains sequenced from one sample in a study of beta chain features in type 1 diabetes. Since all of the isolated RNA was reverse transcribed, expressed TCRB transcripts were what got sequenced. Sequencing used immunoSEQ multiplex PCR; TCRdb keeps in-frame clones, though not all of them. The sample yields over 350,000 clones, about 15% seen once. The sequenced sample consisted of naive CD4+ T cells from blood. These receptors were collected from a woman aged 18-35 years in good health.

The chain links TRBV6-5 to TRBJ2-7; 8 nucleotides line up with TRBD2. Germline CDR1 and CDR2: MNHEY and SVGAGI. V dropped 5 bases and J dropped 6; count of bases not matched to a gene: 9. The CDR3 spans 14 residues. CDR3 sequence: CASSPRLALLEQYF. CDR3 nucleotides: TGTGCCAGCAGTCCACGACTAGCGCTCCTCGAGCAGTACTTC.

V and J are TRBV20-1 and TRBJ2-1, with 8 bases fitting TRBD2. The CDR3 consists of 10 residues. V gave up 8 bases and J gave up 10 bases; unmatched junction bases: 4. Germline V gene data show CDR1 as DFQATT and CDR2 as SNEGSKA (reference sequence). This chain's CDR3 is CSSGSDEQFF. CDR3 bases: TGCAGTAGCGGGAGTGACGAGCAGTTCTTC.

V and J are TRBV6-5 and TRBJ1-2, with 8 bases matching TRBD1. The germline V gene has CDR1 MNHEY and CDR2 SVGAGI. This CDR3 contains 13 residues. Trimming took 3 bases from V and 6 from J; bases not matched to a gene: 3. The CDR3 protein is CASSYRGQDGYTF. The CDR3 DNA reads as TGTGCCAGCAGTTATAGGGGACAGGATGGCTACACCTTC.

This clone turned up a few times. This rearrangement joins TRBV27 to TRBJ2-2, with 9 bases aligning to TRBD1. Looked up from germline, CDR1 is MNHEY and CDR2 is SMNVEV (reference sequence). This CDR3 contains 14 residues. J gave up 7 bases and V 6 bases, and 6 bases lay outside the gene matches. The CDR3 bases are TGTGCCAGCAGGGGGACAGGGCGGGGCGGGGAGCTGTTTTTT. Translation gives CASRGTGRGGELFF.

This chain uses TRBV30 with TRBJ1-5; no reliable D call. In germline, CDR1 is GTSNPN, CDR2 SVGIG (reference sequence). The V end was cut by 3 bases, the J end by 2 bases, with 8 bases between. This CDR3 comprises 13 residues. For the CDR3, the DNA is TGTGCCTGGAGCGGGGTCCGCAATCAGCCCCAGCATTTT. It encodes CAWSGVRNQPQHF.

The chain combines TRBV29-1 with TRBJ2-7, with 11 bases lining up with TRBD2. The ends lost 6 bases at V and 4 bases at J; junction bases unmatched: 8. Germline V gives CDR1 SQVTM, CDR2 ANQGSEA. The CDR3 covers 14 residues. The CDR3 loop is CSVARLAGMYEQYF. As DNA, the CDR3 is TGCAGCGTCGCCAGACTAGCGGGAATGTACGAGCAGTACTTC.

In this sample, this clone turned up a few times. The V call is TRBV4-2, the J call TRBJ1-5; D is uncertain. The length of the CDR3 is 13 residues. The germline V and J ends were trimmed by 4 bases and 4 bases, with 8 bases remaining between them. Germline V gene sequence: CDR1 LGHNA, CDR2 YNFKEQ. The CDR3 protein is CASSPFRNQPQHF. The DNA for the CDR3 is TGTGCCAGCAGCCCCTTCCGTAATCAGCCCCAGCATTTT.

This clone was observed a handful of times. The chain links TRBV2 to TRBJ1-4; D ambiguous. The CDR3 sequence is 11 residues long. The ends were cut back, 8 bases at V and 8 bases at J, with 9 bases in the middle. CDR1 and CDR2 (germline): SNHLY, FYNNEI. The CDR3 protein is CASGAGEKLFF. CDR3 DNA: TGTGCCAGCGGAGCGGGGGAAAAACTGTTTTTT.

The rearrangement uses TRBV25-1 and TRBJ1-2; the D is unclear. Germline-derived CDR1 and CDR2 are MGHDK and SYGVNS. This CDR3 region has 13 residues. The V end lost 4 bases, the J end lost 2 bases, and 8 bases lay between the germline ends. The CDR3 DNA sequence: TGTGCCAGCAGTGTTGAGCTAAACTATGGCTACACCTTC. This codes for CASSVELNYGYTF.

The rearrangement uses TRBV9 and TRBJ1-2, with 7 bases identical to TRBD1. CDR3 size: 16 residues. Unmatched junction bases numbered 15, after V lost 6 bases and J lost 4 bases. Germline V CDR1 and CDR2: SGDLS, YYNGEE. For the CDR3, the DNA is TGTGCCAGCACCCCGGGTCGACAGGGACCGATCTATGGCTACACCTTC. Protein product: CASTPGRQGPIYGYTF.

This chain links TRBV18 with TRBJ2-5; unclear D gene. Per germline, CDR1 KGHSH and CDR2 LQKENI. V dropped 3 bases and J dropped 2 bases, with 10 bases sitting between them. The CDR3 contains 14 residues. CDR3 nucleotides: TGTGCCAGCTCACCCTTGCGGCGGCAAGAGACCCAGTACTTC. Amino acid sequence: CASSPLRRQETQYF.

The sample holds a few counts of this clone. J is TRBJ2-3 and V is TRBV30, with 10 bases identical to TRBD2. The CDR3 is 17 residues long. The germline gives CDR1 GTSNPN, CDR2 SVGIG (reference sequence). J was trimmed by 2 bases and V by 5 bases; bases with no gene match: 13. For the CDR3, the DNA is TGTGCCTGGGGAAGAGGACTAGCGGAAACCATCACAGATACGCAGTATTTT. Translation gives CAWGRGLAETITDTQYF.

This rearrangement joins TRBV6-6 to TRBJ2-2; 8 nucleotides align to TRBD2. Germline loops: CDR1 MNHNY, CDR2 SVGAGI (reference sequence). The CDR3 has 15 amino acids. The ends lost 3 bases at V and 5 bases at J; junction bases unmatched: 5. This CDR3 reads CASSYRREDTGELFF. The CDR3 region has the DNA TGTGCCAGCAGTTATCGGCGGGAGGATACCGGGGAGCTGTTTTTT.

This clone was seen a handful of times. This rearrangement joins TRBV30 to TRBJ2-1, with 8 bases lining up with TRBD2. This CDR3 has 15 amino acids. The germline CDR1 and CDR2 sequences are GTSNPN and SVGIG (reference sequence). The trim removed 3 bases at V and 4 bases at J, leaving 8 bases unmatched. Here the CDR3 DNA reads TGTGCCTGGAGGGGACTAGGCCTCAAATACAATGAGCAGTTCTTC. Translating it yields CAWRGLGLKYNEQFF.

The V call is TRBV30, the J call TRBJ2-3; 7 bases are a match to TRBD2. V lost 8 bases and J lost 0; bases outside the gene matches: 5. CDR1 is GTSNPN and CDR2 is SVGIG in the germline V gene (reference sequence). This CDR3 comprises 13 residues. The CDR3 sequence: CARREPSTDTQYF. The CDR3 bases are TGTGCCCGGCGGGAGCCTAGCACAGATACGCAGTATTTT.

In its sample, this clone was seen a few times. This chain links TRBV7-9 with TRBJ2-7; 8 bases map to TRBD2. CDR1 is SEHNR and CDR2 is FQNEAQ in the germline V gene (reference sequence). The CDR3 is made up of 14 amino acids. The J segment lost 4 bases and the V segment lost 1 base, leaving 3 bases of the junction unmatched. In DNA, the CDR3 is TGTGCCAGCAGCTTAGTAGCGGGACGGTACGAGCAGTACTTC. Protein: CASSLVAGRYEQYF.

The chain is built from TRBV7-9 and TRBJ2-6, with a tentative D call TRBD2 (6 bases). This CDR3 has 14 amino acids. Trimming took 8 bases from V and 2 from J, leaving 10 bases between them. Germline lookup yields CDR1 SEHNR and CDR2 FQNEAQ (reference sequence). The DNA of the CDR3 is TGTGCCAGCCCCCGCGGGGCTGGGGCCAACGTCCTGACTTTC. Translated: CASPRGAGANVLTF.

The rearrangement links TRBV27 to TRBJ2-7; TRBD2 matches at 13 bases. This CDR3 is built from 15 residues. Germline CDR1 MNHEY, CDR2 SMNVEV (reference sequence). J lost 2 bases, V lost 4 bases, and 2 bases had no gene match. The CDR3 is CASSSGLAGPYEQYF. The DNA for the CDR3 is TGTGCCAGCAGTTCGGGACTAGCGGGGCCCTACGAGCAGTACTTC.

The chain couples TRBV5-1 to TRBJ2-5, with D possibly being TRBD1 (6 bases). CDR3 length: 13 amino acids. Germline loops: CDR1 SGHRS, CDR2 YFSETQ. V was cut by 0 bases and J by 7 bases, with 10 bases left in between. The CDR3 loop is CASSLDRDGTQYF. CDR3 DNA sequence: TGCGCCAGCAGCTTGGACAGGGACGGGACCCAGTACTTC.

This clone was detected only once. This rearrangement joins TRBV4-1 to TRBJ2-7, with D tentatively TRBD2 (5 bases). The length of the CDR3 is 15 residues. Per the germline V gene, CDR1 is MGHRA and CDR2 is YSYEKL. V lost 4 bases to trimming and J lost 7 bases, with 20 bases between them. The CDR3 sequence: CASSPTLSGLREQYF. The CDR3 DNA reads TGCGCCAGCAGCCCTACGCTATCGGGGTTGAGGGAGCAGTACTTC.

The V call is TRBV7-9, the J call TRBJ2-1; the D gene is possibly TRBD2 (7 bases). This CDR3 is 15 amino acids long. V lost 6 bases and J 9 bases, leaving 21 bases between the germline ends. The germline V gene encodes CDR1 SEHNR and CDR2 FQNEAQ (reference sequence). For the CDR3, the DNA is TGTGCCAGCAGTGGGGGGGCTAGCGCGACGGGTGAGCAGTTCTTC. Its translation: CASSGGASATGEQFF.

The table lists this clone with a count of one. This chain connects TRBV2 to TRBJ2-5; unclear D gene. The V end was cut by 7 bases, the J end by 4 bases, with 7 bases between. The CDR3 runs 11 residues. Germline V gene lookup returns CDR1 SNHLY and CDR2 FYNNEI. This chain's CDR3 is CASTYGETQYF. DNA for the CDR3: TGTGCCAGCACATACGGAGAGACCCAGTACTTC.

A few counts support this clone. CDR3 amino acids: CASSRDPGQYSGNTIYF. The DNA of the CDR3 is TGTGCCAGCAGTCGAGATCCGGGACAATACTCTGGAAACACCATATATTTT. The J gene is TRBJ1-3, the V gene TRBV4-2; tentative D call: TRBD1 (6 bases). Per germline, CDR1 LGHNA and CDR2 YNFKEQ. V was shortened by 6 bases and J by 0 bases, with 18 bases between the two germline ends. The CDR3 loop spans 17 amino acids.

This clone came up a few times. The chain couples TRBV6-5 to TRBJ1-3; D is ambiguous. Trimming took off 0 bases at V and 2 bases at J, with 8 bases between the two ends. Germline assignment: CDR1 MNHEY and CDR2 SVGAGI. The CDR3 contains 15 residues. CDR3 nucleotides: TGTGCCAGCAGTTACTCGGGCGGGGCTGGAAACACCATATATTTT. Translating gives CASSYSGGAGNTIYF.

This sequence joins TRBV29-1 and TRBJ1-5; no firm D call. V was cut by 5 bases and J by 0 bases, with 5 bases left in between. The CDR3 is 12 residues long. The germline gives CDR1 SQVTM, CDR2 ANQGSEA. CDR3 residues: CSVRVSNQPQHF. The CDR3 nucleotides read TGCAGCGTTAGAGTTAGCAATCAGCCCCAGCATTTT.

V usage is TRBV23-1 and J usage is TRBJ1-1, with TRBD1 identical over 8 bases. TRBV23-1 is treated as an ORF (open reading frame) with a function not yet certain. The length of the CDR3 is 18 residues. V was clipped by 0 bases and J by 1 base; unmatched bases: 10. CDR3 amino acids: CASSQSSEVGTGNTEAFF. Here the CDR3 DNA reads TGCGCCAGCAGTCAATCATCAGAAGTCGGGACAGGGAACACTGAAGCTTTCTTT.

The rearrangement links TRBV5-6 to TRBJ2-1, with 10 bases aligning to TRBD2. This CDR3 spans 14 amino acids. CDR1 and CDR2 (germline): SGHDT, YYEEEE. Germline trimming cut 6 bases from V and 9 bases from J; bases unmatched to any gene: 9. The CDR3 DNA reads as TGTGCCAGCACCCAAGCGGGAGGGCCGGGTGAGCAGTTCTTC. Protein: CASTQAGGPGEQFF.

The chain carries TRBV21-1 and TRBJ2-7; TRBD1, as called in the table, went unchecked against the DNA. TRBV21-1 corresponds to a pseudogene. The CDR3 has 15 residues. CDR3: CASSKEPGGSYEQYF. In nucleotides, the CDR3 is TGTGCCAGCAGCAAAGAGCCAGGGGGGTCCTACGAGCAGTACTTC.